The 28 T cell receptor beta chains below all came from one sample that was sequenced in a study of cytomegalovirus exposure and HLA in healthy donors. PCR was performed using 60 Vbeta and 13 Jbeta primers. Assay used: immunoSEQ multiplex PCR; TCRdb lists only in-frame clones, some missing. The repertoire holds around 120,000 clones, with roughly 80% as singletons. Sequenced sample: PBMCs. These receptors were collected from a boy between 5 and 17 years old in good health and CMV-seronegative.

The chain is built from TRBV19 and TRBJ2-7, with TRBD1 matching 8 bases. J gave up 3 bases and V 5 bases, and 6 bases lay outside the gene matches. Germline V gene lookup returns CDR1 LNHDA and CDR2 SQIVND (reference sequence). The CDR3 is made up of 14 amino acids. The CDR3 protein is CASSPGQANYEQYF. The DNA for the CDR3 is TGTGCCAGTAGTCCGGGACAGGCAAACTACGAGCAGTACTTC.

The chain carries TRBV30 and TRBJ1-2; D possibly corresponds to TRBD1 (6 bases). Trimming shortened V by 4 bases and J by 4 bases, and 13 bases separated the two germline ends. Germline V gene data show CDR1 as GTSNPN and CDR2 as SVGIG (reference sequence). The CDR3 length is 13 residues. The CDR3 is CAWTQGMLYGYTF. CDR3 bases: TGTGCCTGGACACAGGGTATGCTCTATGGCTACACCTTC. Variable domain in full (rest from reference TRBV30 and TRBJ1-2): SQTIHQWPATLVQPVGSPLSLECTVEGTSNPNLYWYRQAAGRGLQLLFYSVGIGQISSEVPQNLSASRPQDRQFILSSKKLLLSDSGFYLCAWTQGMLYGYTFGSGTRLTVV.

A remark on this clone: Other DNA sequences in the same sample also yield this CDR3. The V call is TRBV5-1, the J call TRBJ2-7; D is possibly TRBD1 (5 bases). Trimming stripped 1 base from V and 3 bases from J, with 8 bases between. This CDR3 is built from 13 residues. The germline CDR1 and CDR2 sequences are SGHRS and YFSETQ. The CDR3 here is CASSLQGGYEQYF. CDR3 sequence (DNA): TGCGCCAGCAGCTTGCAGGGTGGCTACGAGCAGTACTTC. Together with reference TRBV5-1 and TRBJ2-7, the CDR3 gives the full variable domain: KAGVTQTPRYLIKTRGQQVTLSCSPISGHRSVSWYQQTPGQGLQFLFEYFSETQRNKGNFPGRFSGRQFSNSRSEMNVSTLELGDSALYLCASSLQGGYEQYFGPGTRLTVT.

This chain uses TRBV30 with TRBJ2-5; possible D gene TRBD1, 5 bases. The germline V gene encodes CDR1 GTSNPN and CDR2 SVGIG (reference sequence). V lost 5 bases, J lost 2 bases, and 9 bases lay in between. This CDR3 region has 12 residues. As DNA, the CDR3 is TGTGCCTGGGGACATCGGCAAGAGACCCAGTACTTC. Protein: CAWGHRQETQYF.

The chain's CDR3 is CASSDGQGQETQYF. CDR3 DNA: TGCGCCAGCAGTGACGGACAGGGCCAAGAGACCCAGTACTTC. The rearrangement joins TRBV5-1 to TRBJ2-5, with 8 nucleotides matching TRBD1. This CDR3 has 14 residues. With 5 bases clipped from V and 1 base from J, the junction kept 4 bases outside the gene matches. The V gene's germline CDR1 is SGHRS and CDR2 YFSETQ.

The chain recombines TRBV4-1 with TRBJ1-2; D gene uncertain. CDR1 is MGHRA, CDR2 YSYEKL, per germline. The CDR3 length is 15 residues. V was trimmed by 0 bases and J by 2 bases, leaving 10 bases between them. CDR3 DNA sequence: TGCGCCAGCAGCCAAGACCCGGAGGGCAACTATGGCTACACCTTC. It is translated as CASSQDPEGNYGYTF.

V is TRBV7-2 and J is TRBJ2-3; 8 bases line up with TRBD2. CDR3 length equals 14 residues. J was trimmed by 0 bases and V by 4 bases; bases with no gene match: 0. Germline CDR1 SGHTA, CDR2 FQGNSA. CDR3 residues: CASSSSGSTDTQYF. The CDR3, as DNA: TGTGCCAGCAGCTCTAGCGGGAGCACAGATACGCAGTATTTT.

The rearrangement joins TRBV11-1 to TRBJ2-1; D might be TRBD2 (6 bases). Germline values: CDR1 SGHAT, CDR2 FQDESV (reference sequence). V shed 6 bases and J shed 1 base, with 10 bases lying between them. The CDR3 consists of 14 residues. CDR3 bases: TGTGCCAGCAGGGTGGCGGGATCCTACAATGAGCAGTTCTTC. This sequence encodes CASRVAGSYNEQFF. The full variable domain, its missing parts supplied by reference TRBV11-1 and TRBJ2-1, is EAEVAQSPRYKITEKSQAVAFWCDPISGHATLYWYRQILGQGPELLVQFQDESVVDDSQLPKDRFSAERLKGVDSTLKIQPAELGDSAMYLCASRVAGSYNEQFFGPGTRLTVL.

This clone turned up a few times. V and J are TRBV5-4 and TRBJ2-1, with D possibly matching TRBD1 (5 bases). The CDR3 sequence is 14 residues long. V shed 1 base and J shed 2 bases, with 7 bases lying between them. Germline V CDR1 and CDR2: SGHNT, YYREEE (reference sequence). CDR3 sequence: CASSLKGTYNEQFF. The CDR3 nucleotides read TGTGCCAGCAGCTTGAAGGGGACCTACAATGAGCAGTTCTTC.

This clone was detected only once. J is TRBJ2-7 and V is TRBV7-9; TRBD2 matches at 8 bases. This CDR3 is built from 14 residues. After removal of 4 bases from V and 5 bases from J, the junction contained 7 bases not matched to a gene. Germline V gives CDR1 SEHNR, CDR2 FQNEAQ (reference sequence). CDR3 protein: CASSSDGLADEQYF. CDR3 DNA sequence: TGTGCCAGCAGCTCAGACGGACTAGCCGACGAGCAGTACTTC.

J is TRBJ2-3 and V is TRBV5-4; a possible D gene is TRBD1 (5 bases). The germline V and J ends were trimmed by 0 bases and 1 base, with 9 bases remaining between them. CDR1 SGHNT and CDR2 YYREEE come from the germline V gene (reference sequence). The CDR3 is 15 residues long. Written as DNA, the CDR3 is TGTGCCAGCAGCTTGGAGCAGGGCGGCACAGATACGCAGTATTTT. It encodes CASSLEQGGTDTQYF.

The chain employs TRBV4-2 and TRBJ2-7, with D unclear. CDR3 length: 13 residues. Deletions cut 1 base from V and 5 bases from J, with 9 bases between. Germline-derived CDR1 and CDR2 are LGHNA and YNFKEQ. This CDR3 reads CASSQGGRNEQYF. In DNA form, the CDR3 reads TGTGCCAGCAGCCAAGGAGGCCGGAACGAGCAGTACTTC.

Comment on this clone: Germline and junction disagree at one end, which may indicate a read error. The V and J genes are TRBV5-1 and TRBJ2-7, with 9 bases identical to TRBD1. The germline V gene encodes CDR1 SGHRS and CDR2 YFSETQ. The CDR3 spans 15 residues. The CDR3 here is CVSSLTGTGLNEQYF. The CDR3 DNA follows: TGCGTCAGCAGCTTGACGGGGACAGGGCTCAACGAGCAGTACTTC.

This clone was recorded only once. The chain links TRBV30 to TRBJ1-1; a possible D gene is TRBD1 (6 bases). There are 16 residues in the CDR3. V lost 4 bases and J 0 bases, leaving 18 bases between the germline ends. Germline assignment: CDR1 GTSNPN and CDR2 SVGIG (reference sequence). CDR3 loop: CAWNQNRVFMNTEAFF. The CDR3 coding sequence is TGTGCCTGGAATCAAAACAGGGTCTTTATGAACACTGAAGCTTTCTTT.

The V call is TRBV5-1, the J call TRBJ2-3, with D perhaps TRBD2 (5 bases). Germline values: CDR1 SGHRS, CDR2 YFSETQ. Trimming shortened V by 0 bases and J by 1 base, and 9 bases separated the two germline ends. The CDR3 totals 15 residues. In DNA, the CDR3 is TGCGCCAGCAGCTTGGGGCGGGTCGGCACAGATACGCAGTATTTT. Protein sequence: CASSLGRVGTDTQYF.

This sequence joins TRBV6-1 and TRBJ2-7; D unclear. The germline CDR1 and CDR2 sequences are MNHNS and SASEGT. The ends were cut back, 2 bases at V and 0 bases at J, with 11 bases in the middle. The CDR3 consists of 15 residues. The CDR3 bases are TGTGCCAGCAGTGAAAACCCGATGAGCTCCTACGAGCAGTACTTC. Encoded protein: CASSENPMSSYEQYF.

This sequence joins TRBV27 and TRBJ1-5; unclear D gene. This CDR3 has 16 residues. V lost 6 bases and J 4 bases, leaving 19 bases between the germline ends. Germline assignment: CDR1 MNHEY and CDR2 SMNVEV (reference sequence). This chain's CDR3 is CASRAFSASINQPQHF. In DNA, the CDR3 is TGTGCCAGCAGAGCTTTTAGCGCCTCAATTAATCAGCCCCAGCATTTT.

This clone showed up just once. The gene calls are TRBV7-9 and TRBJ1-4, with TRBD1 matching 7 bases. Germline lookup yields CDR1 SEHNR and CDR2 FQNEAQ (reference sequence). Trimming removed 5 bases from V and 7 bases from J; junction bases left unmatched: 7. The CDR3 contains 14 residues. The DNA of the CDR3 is TGTGCCAGCAGCCGGACAGGTCGGACTGAAAAACTGTTTTTT. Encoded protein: CASSRTGRTEKLFF.

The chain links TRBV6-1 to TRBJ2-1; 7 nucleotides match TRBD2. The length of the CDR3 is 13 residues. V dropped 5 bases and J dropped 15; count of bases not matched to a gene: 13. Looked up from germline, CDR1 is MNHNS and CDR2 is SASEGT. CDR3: CASSTPGGTGGFF. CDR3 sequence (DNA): TGTGCCAGCAGTACCCCCGGGGGGACGGGTGGGTTCTTC.

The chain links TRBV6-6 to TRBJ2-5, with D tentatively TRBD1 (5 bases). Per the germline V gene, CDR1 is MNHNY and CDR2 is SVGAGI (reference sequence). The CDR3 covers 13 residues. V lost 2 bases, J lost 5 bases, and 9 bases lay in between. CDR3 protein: CASSYGALETQYF. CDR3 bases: TGTGCCAGCAGTTACGGGGCTTTGGAGACCCAGTACTTC.

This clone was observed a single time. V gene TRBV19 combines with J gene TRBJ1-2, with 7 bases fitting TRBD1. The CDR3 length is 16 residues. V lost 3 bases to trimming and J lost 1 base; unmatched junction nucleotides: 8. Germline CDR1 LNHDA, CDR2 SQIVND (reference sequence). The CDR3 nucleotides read TGTGCCAGTAGTATTCCCGGCCCAGGGGGTAACTATGGCTACACCTTC. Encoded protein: CASSIPGPGGNYGYTF.

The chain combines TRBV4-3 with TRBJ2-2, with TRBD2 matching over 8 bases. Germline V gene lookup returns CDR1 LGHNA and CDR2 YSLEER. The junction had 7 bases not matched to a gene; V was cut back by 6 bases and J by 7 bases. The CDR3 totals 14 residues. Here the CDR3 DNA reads TGCGCCAGCAGGGGATACGGGAGGGGCGGGGAGCTGTTTTTT. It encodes CASRGYGRGGELFF.

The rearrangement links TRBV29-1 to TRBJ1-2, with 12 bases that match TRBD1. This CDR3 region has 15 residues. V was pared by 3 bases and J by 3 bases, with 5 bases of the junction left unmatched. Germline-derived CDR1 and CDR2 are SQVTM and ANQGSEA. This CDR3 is CSVDYGTGGDYGYTF. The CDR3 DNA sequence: TGCAGCGTTGATTACGGGACAGGGGGCGACTATGGCTACACCTTC.

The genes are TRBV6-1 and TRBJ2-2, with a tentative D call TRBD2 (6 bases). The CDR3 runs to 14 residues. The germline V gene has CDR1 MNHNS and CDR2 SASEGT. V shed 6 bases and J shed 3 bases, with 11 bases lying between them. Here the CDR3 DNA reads TGTGCCAGCAGGCCGGGACTCGACACCGGGGAGCTGTTTTTT. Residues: CASRPGLDTGELFF.

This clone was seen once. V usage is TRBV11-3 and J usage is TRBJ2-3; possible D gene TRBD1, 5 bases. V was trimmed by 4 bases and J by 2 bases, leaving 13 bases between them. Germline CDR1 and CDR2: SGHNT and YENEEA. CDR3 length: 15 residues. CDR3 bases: TGTGCCAGCAGCTCCCGTCAGGGTACCACAGATACGCAGTATTTT. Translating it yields CASSSRQGTTDTQYF.

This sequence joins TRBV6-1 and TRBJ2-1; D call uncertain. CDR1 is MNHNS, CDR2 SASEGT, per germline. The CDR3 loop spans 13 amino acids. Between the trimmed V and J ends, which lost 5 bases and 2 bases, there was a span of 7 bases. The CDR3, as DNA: TGTGCCAGCAGTATCTATACCTACAATGAGCAGTTCTTC. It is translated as CASSIYTYNEQFF.

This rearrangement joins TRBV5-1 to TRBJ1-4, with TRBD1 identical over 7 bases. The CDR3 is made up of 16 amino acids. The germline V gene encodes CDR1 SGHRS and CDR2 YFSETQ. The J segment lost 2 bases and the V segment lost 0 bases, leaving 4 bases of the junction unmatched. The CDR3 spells CASSLGTGATNEKLFF. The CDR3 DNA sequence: TGCGCCAGCAGCTTGGGTACAGGGGCGACTAATGAAAAACTGTTTTTT.

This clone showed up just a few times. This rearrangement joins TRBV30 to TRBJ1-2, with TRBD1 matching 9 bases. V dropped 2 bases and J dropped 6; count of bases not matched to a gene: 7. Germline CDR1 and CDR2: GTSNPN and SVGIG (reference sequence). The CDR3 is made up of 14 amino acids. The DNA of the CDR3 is TGTGCCTGGAGTCGTCCCGGGACAGGGAATGGCTACACCTTC. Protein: CAWSRPGTGNGYTF.